This T cell receptor beta chain was identified during a study of cytomegalovirus exposure and HLA in healthy donors. Some clones are missing from TCRdb's copy, which holds only in-frame ones; the method was immunoSEQ multiplex PCR. The sample contains 80,000 to 95,000 clones, around 96% of which appear only once. The CDR3 has 14 amino acids. The V gene's germline CDR1 is GTSNPN and CDR2 SVGIG (reference sequence). V was cut by 2 bases and J by 8 bases, with 18 bases left in between. Sequencing was carried out using PBMCs. The sequence derives from a woman under 30 in good health and CMV-seronegative. The J gene is TRBJ1-2, the V gene TRBV30; possible D gene TRBD1, 5 bases. The CDR3 loop reads CAWSPRDSVWGYTF. The CDR3 region has the DNA TGTGCCTGGAGTCCCCGGGACTCGGTTTGGGGCTACACCTTC.